This T cell receptor beta chain was identified during a study of blood T cell repertoires in COVID-19 (TCRdb year 2020). The study in broad terms: The collaborator samples originated in the United States, Italy and Spain and spanned the acute and convalescent phases of COVID-19. The prospective study material was composed of cDNA or gDNA derived from T cells, B-cell-depleted T cells, or PBMCs. HLA class I and class II types, where available, came from metadata supplied by the sample provider rather than from assay-based typing. Subjects who had been exposed to COVID-19, were actively infected with it, or had recovered from it provided the deeply sampled blood TCRbeta repertoires that made up the dataset. The repertoires were released in a freely available public database meant as a resource for research on the immune response to SARS-CoV-2. The samples were drawn from two sources: the first 160 participants of the ongoing ImmuneRACE study, and 1,254 subjects contributed by 6 global collaborators. Sample metadata almost always included a de-identified subject ID, COVID-19 status, age in years and sex.

The immunoSEQ Assay, a bias-controlled multiplex PCR, was used to amplify TCRbeta CDR3 regions from genomic DNA. The original pipeline was this. Within the assay, amplification of reference gene primers was used to estimate how many nucleated cells each sample contained. Sequence reads were collapsed and filtered to measure the absolute abundance of every unique TCRbeta CDR3 rearrangement. Productive Simpson clonality was computed per sample as the square root of Simpson's diversity index over productive rearrangements. TCRdb took over this immuneACCESS table, retaining in-frame rearrangements with V and J assigned. Such tables are incomplete; in checked studies, under half of the missing clones stem from an unresolved V gene, and the remainder is unexplained. Clonal size and the V and J genes are those of that table, whereas D and trimming came from the DNA. The sample table shows tens of thousands of clones, and approximately 92% are seen once. Approximately 20% of the sample is in the top ten clones.

As for this clone: The clone's antigen remains unknown. Within one base of it there is no much larger clone, and no base qualities were kept.

CDR1 and CDR2 are read off the germline V gene as ENHRY and SYGVKD. The CDR3 sequence holds 13 residues, the cysteine and phenylalanine included. Just the 39-base CDR3 DNA is kept, in frame starting at base 1. V loses 6 bases of germline sequence and J loses 2 bases, and the interval between the two ends is 10 bases. Here is what the overall study found, with its caveats: The quantity of clinical and demographic metadata differed by source and by participant and was supplied without curation.

At one collaborating source in Seattle, patients were enrolled during active infection and were followed longitudinally through the course of disease. Each collaborating institution followed its own protocols to collect whole blood in K2EDTA tubes. For TCRbeta analysis, collaborator samples were shipped as frozen whole blood, as isolated PBMCs, or as DNA extracted from either sample type. The sequencing input was peripheral blood. The V gene is TRBV10-3 and the J gene is TRBJ1-1, and perhaps TRBD1 as D gene, on 6 matching bases. The TCR was taken from an older woman with COVID-19, enrolled during active disease. The encoded CDR3 is CAISPRGNTEAFF. In nucleotides, the sequence is TGTGCCATCAGCCCCAGGGGCAACACTGAAGCTTTCTTT.